This T cell receptor (beta chain) came from a study of cytomegalovirus exposure and HLA in healthy donors. Study-wide context: T cells numbering about 200 million yielded approximately 100 million unique TCR beta sequences in an earlier analysis.

The CDR3 is made up of 15 amino acids. Looked up from germline, CDR1 is LGHNT and CDR2 is FRNRAP. After removal of 1 base from V and 4 bases from J, the junction contained 0 bases not matched to a gene. PCR employed 60 Vbeta and 13 Jbeta primers. The data were produced by immunoSEQ multiplex PCR, yet TCRdb's version contains in-frame clones alone and is incomplete. Of about 170,000 clones in the sample, approximately 88% were seen once. The V gene is TRBV12-5, the J gene TRBJ2-1; 11 nucleotides align to TRBD2. The TCR sequence derives from a boy between 2 and 10 years old in good health and CMV-seronegative. The sequenced sample was PBMCs. The CDR3 here is CASGLGTSGYNEQFF. Here the CDR3 DNA reads TGTGCTAGTGGTTTGGGGACTAGCGGGTACAATGAGCAGTTCTTC.